This T cell receptor beta chain was captured in a study of blood T cell repertoires in COVID-19. Assay: immunoSEQ multiplex PCR; the TCRdb copy retains only in-frame clones and omits some. The data contain more than 15,000 clones, about 85% of them singletons. V lost 5 bases and J 4 bases, leaving 8 bases between the germline ends. Germline V gene sequence: CDR1 GTSNPN, CDR2 SVGIG (reference sequence). This CDR3 is 12 amino acids long. The chain employs TRBV30 and TRBJ2-2, with D unresolved. The TCR sequence derives from a human donor with active COVID-19. The donor label of this sample is uncertain. Sequenced input: peripheral blood. In nucleotides, the CDR3 is TGTGCCTGGCTCTCGTTCACCGGGGAGCTGTTTTTT. Translating gives CAWLSFTGELFF.